These T cell receptor beta chains were read from a single sample in a study of identifying expanded T cells in peripheral blood. Profiling relied on immunoSEQ multiplex PCR, and the TCRdb table lists in-frame clones only, not all of them. The data show 120,000 or so clones, around 84% seen once. Sequenced: blood. The receptors were gathered from a person between 18 and 75 years old in good health. The CDR3 runs from the conserved cysteine through the conserved F or W. A D gene is named only where the DNA matches it firmly. The size entry is marked missing in some rows and otherwise reads once, few, many or a size class.

cdr3_length d_call j_call v_call clone_size cdr3_nt cdr3_aa
12 . TRBJ1-3 TRBV7-9 . TGTGCCAGCGGGATAGTGGGAAACACCATATATTTT CASGIVGNTIYF
14 . TRBJ1-1 TRBV7-9 few TGTGCCAGCAGCTTAACAGGGAGGGAAACTGAAGCTTTCTTT CASSLTGRETEAFF
14 . TRBJ1-5 TRBV4-1 . TGCGCCAGCAGCCATCTTCAGGCTAATCAGCCCCAGCATTTT CASSHLQANQPQHF
11 . TRBJ2-2 TRBV11-3 . TGTGCCAGCAGGAGCCGCGGGGAGCTGTTTTTT CASRSRGELFF
13 . TRBJ2-7 TRBV6-5 . TGTGCCAGCAGTTACGGGGAGTCTCTCGAGCAGTACTTC CASSYGESLEQYF
18 TRBD2 TRBJ2-6 TRBV7-9 . TGTGCCAGCAGCTTAAGGCAGACGGGGGGCTCTGGGGCCAACGTCCTGACTTTC CASSLRQTGGSGANVLTF
13 TRBD1 TRBJ2-7 TRBV10-3 . TGTGCCACGCGGGACAGGCTAGCCTACGAGCAGTACTTC CATRDRLAYEQYF
14 . TRBJ1-1 TRBV5-1 once TGCGCCAGCAGCTCCACCAGCTCTAACACTGAAGCTTTCTTT CASSSTSSNTEAFF
15 . TRBJ2-2 TRBV7-9 . TGTGCCAGCAGCTTAAAGGTGGGGGCCACGGGGGAGCTGTTTTTT CASSLKVGATGELFF
15 TRBD2 TRBJ2-1 TRBV18 . TGTGCCAGCTCTCCCAACCCGGGGGGGCGGAATGAGCAGTTCTTC CASSPNPGGRNEQFF
15 TRBD2 TRBJ2-1 TRBV5-8 . TGTGCCAGCAGCTATACTAGCGGGGGGCTCAATGAGCAGTTCTTC CASSYTSGGLNEQFF
12 . TRBJ1-1 TRBV6-6 once TGTGCCAGCCTGCACGGGAACACTGAAGCTTTCTTT CASLHGNTEAFF
12 . TRBJ1-5 TRBV2 . TGTGCCAGCAGTGAAGCGCGTCAGCCCCAGCATTTT CASSEARQPQHF
13 . TRBJ1-3 TRBV4-3 . TGCGCCAGCAGCCAAGATAGGAGAAACACCATATATTTT CASSQDRRNTIYF
11 . TRBJ2-1 TRBV29-1 . TGCAGCGTCCGGGCTACGGGTGAGCAGTTCTTC CSVRATGEQFF
15 . TRBJ1-5 TRBV7-8 . TGTGCCAGCAGCTTAGGGGATCTCAGCAATCAGCCCCAGCATTTT CASSLGDLSNQPQHF
11 . TRBJ1-5 TRBV27 few TGTGCCAGCAGTCCCGGTCAGCCCCAGCATTTT CASSPGQPQHF
15 TRBD2 TRBJ2-3 TRBV9 . TGTGCCAGCAGCGTCCGGGGGGTAGGGACAGATACGCAGTATTTT CASSVRGVGTDTQYF
17 TRBD2 TRBJ2-2 TRBV27 once TGTGCCAGCAGTCCCTCACCGACTAGCGGGACCACCGGGGAGCTGTTTTTT CASSPSPTSGTTGELFF
18 TRBD2 TRBJ2-1 TRBV7-2 . TGTGCCAGCAGCACCCCCCTCCGCGGGACTAGCGGGCGGCTCCAGCAGTTCTTC CASSTPLRGTSGRLQQFF
13 . TRBJ1-1 TRBV7-8 . TGTGCCAGCAGTAACACCCGGAACACTGAAGCTTTCTTT CASSNTRNTEAFF
16 . TRBJ1-1 TRBV6-5 . TGTGCCAGCAGTTACGAGTTAGGGGGGAGGAACACTGAAGCTTTCTTT CASSYELGGRNTEAFF
13 TRBD1 TRBJ1-1 TRBV7-9 few TGTGCCAGCAGCTCCGGGACGACAGGGGTAGCTTTCTTT CASSSGTTGVAFF
14 TRBD1 TRBJ1-5 TRBV2 . TGTGCCAGCAGGCTGGACAGGGATTACCAGCCCCAGCATTTT CASRLDRDYQPQHF
15 TRBD1 TRBJ2-2 TRBV6-5 . TGTGCCAGCAGTCTCTGGACAGGTCTCACCGGGGAGCTGTTTTTT CASSLWTGLTGELFF
14 TRBD1 TRBJ2-7 TRBV2 . TGTGCCAGCAGTGAAGGGGACAGGGTAGGCGAGCAGTACTTC CASSEGDRVGEQYF
14 . TRBJ1-5 TRBV6-1 . TGTGCCAGCAGTGAAGATGGGGGTTGGCAGCCCCAGCATTTT CASSEDGGWQPQHF
17 . TRBJ1-4 TRBV4-3 . TGCGCCAGCAGCCAAGTGCGGGGGCCGGTCCCACATGAAAAACTGTTTTTT CASSQVRGPVPHEKLFF
14 TRBD2 TRBJ2-7 TRBV9 . TGTGCCAGCAGCACCTCTAGCGGCCCCTACGAGCAGTACTTC CASSTSSGPYEQYF
15 . TRBJ2-3 TRBV11-2 . TGTGCCAGCAGTCGATCACCTGGAGACACAGATACGCAGTATTTT CASSRSPGDTDTQYF
15 TRBD1 TRBJ1-1 TRBV30 . TGTGCCTGGAGTGTACTGGGACAGGGCCAAAATGAAGCTTTCTTT CAWSVLGQGQNEAFF
17 . TRBJ1-4 TRBV11-2 . TGTGCCAGCAGCCTATCGGGGTCGGATGCAACTAATGAAAAACTGTTTTTT CASSLSGSDATNEKLFF
13 . TRBJ1-1 TRBV7-7 . TGTGCCAGCAGCTCGGACACTGGGGAGAAAGCTTTCTTT CASSSDTGEKAFF
16 TRBD2 TRBJ2-7 TRBV19 . TGTGCCAGTAGTTCACGACTAGCGGGGCGTCCCTACGAGCAGTACTTC CASSSRLAGRPYEQYF
17 TRBD1 TRBJ1-6 TRBV7-8 . TGTGCCAGCAGCTCACCCGGACAGGGTCTATTGAATTCACCCCTCCACTTT CASSSPGQGLLNSPLHF
16 TRBD1 TRBJ1-1 TRBV13 . TGTGCCAGCAGCTTGATGGGACAGCAGGGATGGACTGAAGCTTTCTTT CASSLMGQQGWTEAFF
15 . TRBJ1-1 TRBV12-5 . TGTGCTAGTGGTCTGATGCAGGGAATGAACACTGAAGCTTTCTTT CASGLMQGMNTEAFF
12 . TRBJ2-7 TRBV18 many TGTGCCAGCTCCCAGATAGGCTCCGAGCAGTACTTC CASSQIGSEQYF
16 . TRBJ1-1 TRBV18 . TGTGCCAGCTCACCACCGCGGCAGGGTACTAACACTGAAGCTTTCTTT CASSPPRQGTNTEAFF
15 . TRBJ1-2 TRBV19 . TGTGCCAGTACACCCTGGAGGGGAGCTAACTATGGCTACACCTTC CASTPWRGANYGYTF
17 TRBD2 TRBJ2-3 TRBV7-2 . TGTGCCAGCAGCTTACTTCCGATATCGGGGGGTAAAGATACGCAGTATTTT CASSLLPISGGKDTQYF
15 . TRBJ2-7 TRBV11-2 . TGTGCCAGCAGCGGGGCTGATCCTTTGCACTACGAGCAGTACTTC CASSGADPLHYEQYF
14 TRBD1 TRBJ1-2 TRBV6-5 . TGTGCCAGCAGGCCCGGGACAGTTAACTATGGCTACACCTTC CASRPGTVNYGYTF
11 . TRBJ1-2 TRBV25-1 . TGTGCCAGCAGGACCCCCTATGGCTACACCTTC CASRTPYGYTF
13 . TRBJ1-1 TRBV30 . TGTGCCTGGAGTTTAGGGCCGAACACTGAAGCTTTCTTT CAWSLGPNTEAFF
18 TRBD1 TRBJ1-1 TRBV7-9 . TGTGCCAGCAGCTTATTAGGCAGGGGGTTGTCTATGAACACTGAAGCTTTCTTT CASSLLGRGLSMNTEAFF
15 TRBD1 TRBJ2-7 TRBV9 . TGTGCCAGCAGCGTTGGACAGGGGGACTCCTACGAGCAGTACTTC CASSVGQGDSYEQYF
16 TRBD1 TRBJ2-1 TRBV5-4 . TGTGCCAGCAGCCAACACCTTGCCACCGAGGGGGCGCGAGCTTTCTTC CASSQHLATEGARAFF
13 TRBD1 TRBJ1-1 TRBV10-3 few TGTGCCACCAACAGGGGGCTAGGTACTGAAGCTTTCTTT CATNRGLGTEAFF
15 . TRBJ1-2 TRBV15 . TGTGCCACCAGCATCCGACAGACTGGATTCTATGGCTACACCTTC CATSIRQTGFYGYTF
14 . TRBJ2-4 TRBV18 once TGTGCCAGCTCACCACCACAGGCGAGGTACATTCAGTACTTC CASSPPQARYIQYF
15 TRBD1 TRBJ2-3 TRBV5-8 . TGTGCCAGCAGCCCAGGACAGGGGATTGGAGATACGCAGTATTTT CASSPGQGIGDTQYF
15 . TRBJ2-3 TRBV28 . TGTGCCAGCAGTTTTTCTGGGCCTCAGGGAGATACGCAGTATTTT CASSFSGPQGDTQYF
16 . TRBJ1-6 TRBV7-2 . TGTGCCAGCAGCTTAAATGTCCGCTCCTATAATTCACCCCTCCACTTT CASSLNVRSYNSPLHF
15 . TRBJ1-1 TRBV7-2 . TGTGCCAGCAGTGAAGTTTCGAAGGGGAACACTGAAGCTTTCTTT CASSEVSKGNTEAFF